These 20 T cell receptor beta chains came from one sample sequenced in a study of molecular identifiers for immune sequencing clone quantification. TCRdb re-derived calls from the PCR reads in MiXCR, one entry per CDR3 protein. This table has about 640,000 distinct CDR3 sequences, 20% appearing once. The specimen sequenced was naive CD8+ T cells from blood, with Jurkat cell RNA spiked in. The subset here: FACS-sorted CD8+CD4-CCR7+CD45RA+ naive T cells. These receptors were taken from a human donor in good health. Some libraries in this study had Jurkat cell RNA spiked in.

This clonotype was seen many times. The chain has TRBV7-8 and TRBJ2-1; D uncertain. Deletions cut 1 base from V and 2 bases from J, with 12 bases between. Per the germline V gene, CDR1 is SGHVS and CDR2 is FQNEAQ. This CDR3 has 16 residues. As DNA, the CDR3 is TGTGCCAGCAGCTTAGTACCGGGTAGGACCTACAATGAGCAGTTCTTC. It encodes CASSLVPGRTYNEQFF.

V and J are TRBV20-1 and TRBJ1-5, with 7 bases fitting TRBD1. This CDR3 spans 18 amino acids. The ends lost 3 bases at V and 0 bases at J; junction bases unmatched: 14. Germline V lookup: CDR1 DFQATT, CDR2 SNEGSKA (reference sequence). The CDR3 sequence: CSASRRDSRTLSNQPQHF. CDR3 nucleotides: TGCAGTGCTAGTCGGCGGGACAGCCGTACCCTTAGCAATCAGCCCCAGCATTTT.

This clonotype showed up many times. The chain joins TRBV18 to TRBJ2-3; 7 nucleotides align to TRBD1. Germline CDR1 and CDR2: KGHSH and LQKENI. This CDR3 contains 14 residues. Germline trimming cut 3 bases from V and 3 bases from J; bases unmatched to any gene: 3. The CDR3 sequence: CASSPTGETDTQYF. The CDR3 DNA is TGTGCCAGCTCACCCACAGGGGAGACAGATACGCAGTATTTT.

This clonotype was observed many times. The chain carries TRBV7-2 and TRBJ2-7; 9 bases are shared with TRBD1. V lost 5 bases to trimming and J lost 1 base; unmatched junction nucleotides: 12. CDR1 SGHTA and CDR2 FQGNSA come from the germline V gene. The CDR3 covers 17 residues. CDR3 region: CASSTPGQGRGSYEQYF. CDR3 DNA: TGTGCCAGCAGCACCCCTGGACAGGGGCGCGGATCCTACGAGCAGTACTTC.

This clonotype was counted at least ten times. The V and J genes are TRBV28 and TRBJ2-2; D is unresolved. This CDR3 is built from 16 residues. Trimming took off 1 base at V and 1 base at J, with 10 bases between the two ends. Germline V lookup: CDR1 MDHEN, CDR2 SYDVKM. CDR3 in DNA: TGTGCCAGCAGTTTATTGGTCCCTATGAACACCGGGGAGCTGTTTTTT. As protein: CASSLLVPMNTGELFF. Looking up the rest from reference TRBV28 and TRBJ2-2 gives the full variable domain: DVKVTQSSRYLVKRTGEKVFLECVQDMDHENMFWYRQDPGLGLRLIYFSYDVKMKEKGDIPEGYSVSREKKERFSLILESASTNQTSMYLCASSLLVPMNTGELFFGEGSRLTVL.

This clonotype was seen at least ten times. CDR3 in amino acids: CASAGGLGGTDTQYF. As DNA, the CDR3 is TGTGCCAGTGCCGGCGGGCTAGGCGGGACAGATACGCAGTATTTT. The chain carries TRBV2 and TRBJ2-3, with D possibly matching TRBD2 (5 bases). Trimming took 9 bases from V and 3 from J, leaving 19 bases between them. Germline V lookup: CDR1 SNHLY, CDR2 FYNNEI. This CDR3 is 15 amino acids long.

This clonotype was counted at least ten times. This chain links TRBV6-1 with TRBJ1-1; no firm D call. The CDR3 consists of 16 residues. CDR1 MNHNS and CDR2 SASEGT come from the germline V gene. V lost 0 bases to trimming and J lost 0 bases, with 11 bases between them. For the CDR3, the DNA is TGTGCCAGCAGTGAAGCGCTGTCCAGGCTGAACACTGAAGCTTTCTTT. It specifies CASSEALSRLNTEAFF.

This clonotype was found many times. The CDR3 DNA sequence: TGTGCCAGCAGAACCGGGACAGGGAGCGAGCAGTACTTC. Amino acid sequence: CASRTGTGSEQYF. The V call is TRBV7-9, the J call TRBJ2-7, with 9 bases fitting TRBD1. In germline, CDR1 is SEHNR, CDR2 FQNEAQ (reference sequence). The J segment lost 6 bases and the V segment lost 6 bases, leaving 6 bases of the junction unmatched. The CDR3 runs to 13 residues.

This clonotype has a handful of counts. V is TRBV19 and J is TRBJ1-1; perhaps TRBD1 as D (6 bases). V lost 6 bases to trimming and J lost 0 bases, with 20 bases between them. The CDR3 length is 17 residues. CDR1 LNHDA and CDR2 SQIVND come from the germline V gene (reference sequence). CDR3 sequence reads: CASSSGVRGYLNTEAFF. The CDR3 DNA sequence: TGTGCCAGTAGCTCGGGTGTCAGGGGCTACTTGAACACTGAAGCTTTCTTT. Drawing the rest from reference TRBV19 and TRBJ1-1, the complete variable domain is DGGITQSPKYLFRKEGQNVTLSCEQNLNHDAMYWYRQDPGQGLRLIYYSQIVNDFQKGDIAEGYSVSREKKESFPLTVTSAQKNPTAFYLCASSSGVRGYLNTEAFFGQGTRLTVV.

This clonotype appeared a single time. V gene TRBV20-1 combines with J gene TRBJ2-7, with D possibly being TRBD1 or TRBD2 (7 bases each). There are 15 residues in the CDR3. Germline values: CDR1 DFQATT, CDR2 SNEGSKA (reference sequence). V lost 3 bases, J lost 3 bases, and 18 bases lay in between. The CDR3: CSASADREGIYEQYF. In DNA, the CDR3 is TGCAGTGCTAGTGCCGACAGGGAGGGTATCTACGAGCAGTACTTC.

This clonotype was observed a few times. V usage is TRBV2 and J usage is TRBJ2-3; 7 positions agree with TRBD1. The CDR3 length is 14 residues. CDR1 and CDR2 from the germline V gene are SNHLY and FYNNEI. Trimming removed 4 bases from V and 3 bases from J; junction bases left unmatched: 4. The DNA of the CDR3 is TGTGCCAGCAGTGCGACAGGGTGGACAGATACGCAGTATTTT. The encoded protein is CASSATGWTDTQYF.

This clonotype was detected many times. The chain combines TRBV20-1 with TRBJ2-2; TRBD2 might be the D (5 bases). The germline V gene has CDR1 DFQATT and CDR2 SNEGSKA (reference sequence). CDR3 size: 14 residues. V gave up 3 bases and J gave up 2 bases, with 10 bases separating them. For the CDR3, the DNA is TGCAGTGCTAGTGAGGGAAGAAACACCGGGGAGCTGTTTTTT. Residues: CSASEGRNTGELFF.

This clonotype was counted at least ten times. This sequence joins TRBV28 and TRBJ1-5; tentative D call: TRBD1 (5 bases). V dropped 1 base and J dropped 3 bases, with 16 bases sitting between them. Germline values: CDR1 MDHEN, CDR2 SYDVKM. The CDR3 contains 17 residues. The CDR3 reads CASSLSETADDNQPQHF. Written as DNA, the CDR3 is TGTGCCAGCAGTTTATCAGAGACAGCAGATGACAATCAGCCCCAGCATTTT.

This chain connects TRBV5-4 to TRBJ1-2; D remains unclear. There are 15 residues in the CDR3. The germline gives CDR1 SGHNT, CDR2 YYREEE (reference sequence). Trimming took off 0 bases at V and 2 bases at J, with 11 bases between the two ends. The CDR3 bases are TGTGCCAGCAGCTTGGAGGTACACGAGAACTATGGCTACACCTTC. Translating gives CASSLEVHENYGYTF. Full variable domain (remainder filled in from reference TRBV5-4 and TRBJ1-2): ETGVTQSPTHLIKTRGQQVTLRCSSQSGHNTVSWYQQALGQGPQFIFQYYREEENGRGNFPPRFSGLQFPNYSSELNVNALELDDSALYLCASSLEVHENYGYTFGSGTRLTVV.

A remark on this clonotype: This may stem from a read error, because a much larger clone lies one nucleotide away. The chain links TRBV20-1 to TRBJ1-5; D remains ambiguous. Germline loops: CDR1 DFQATT, CDR2 SNEGSKA (reference sequence). Trimming pared 1 base from V and 6 bases from J, leaving 10 bases between. The CDR3 consists of 13 residues. DNA for the CDR3: TGCAGTGCTAGAGGAGGGTTCGGTCAGCCCCAGCATTTT. Residues: CSARGGFGQPQHF.

This clonotype was seen many times. The chain carries TRBV19 and TRBJ1-5, with unresolved D. Trimming shortened V by 3 bases and J by 0 bases, and 9 bases separated the two germline ends. The CDR3 has 15 residues. The germline gives CDR1 LNHDA, CDR2 SQIVND (reference sequence). The DNA of the CDR3 is TGTGCCAGTAGTATTTGGTGGGATAGCAATCAGCCCCAGCATTTT. It is translated as CASSIWWDSNQPQHF.

The gene calls are TRBV5-8 and TRBJ1-5, with 7 bases identical to TRBD1. CDR1 and CDR2 from the germline V gene are SGHTS and YDEGEE. V dropped 5 bases and J dropped 3; count of bases not matched to a gene: 17. The CDR3 totals 18 residues. CDR3 nucleotide sequence: TGTGCCAGCAGAACGCTAAACGACAGGGTGCCCTACAATCAGCCCCAGCATTTT. Its translation: CASRTLNDRVPYNQPQHF.

For this clonotype: The junction departs from the called germline gene at one end, perhaps through a read error. J is TRBJ2-5 and V is TRBV5-3, with D hard to call. TRBV5-3 is filed as an ORF, its function uncertain. The CDR3 runs 15 residues. DNA for the CDR3: TGTGCCAGCAGCTCGACGGGTAGGCTCCAAGAGACCCAGTACTTC. This sequence encodes CASSSTGRLQETQYF.

This clonotype was recorded many times. The CDR3 DNA reads as TGTGCCAGCAGCCCGTTGACGGAGAACACTGAAGCTTTCTTT. Encoded protein: CASSPLTENTEAFF. The chain joins TRBV7-9 to TRBJ1-1; D remains ambiguous. The CDR3 is made up of 14 amino acids. Trimming took 5 bases from V and 1 from J, leaving 11 bases between them. Per germline, CDR1 SEHNR and CDR2 FQNEAQ (reference sequence).

This chain uses TRBV18 with TRBJ2-1; 9 bases align to TRBD2. The CDR3 loop spans 15 amino acids. Germline values: CDR1 KGHSH, CDR2 LQKENI. J lost 9 bases, V lost 0 bases, and 6 bases had no gene match. The CDR3 spells CASSPPAGGPSEQFF. The CDR3 nucleotides are TGTGCCAGCTCACCACCCGCGGGAGGGCCAAGTGAGCAGTTCTTC.